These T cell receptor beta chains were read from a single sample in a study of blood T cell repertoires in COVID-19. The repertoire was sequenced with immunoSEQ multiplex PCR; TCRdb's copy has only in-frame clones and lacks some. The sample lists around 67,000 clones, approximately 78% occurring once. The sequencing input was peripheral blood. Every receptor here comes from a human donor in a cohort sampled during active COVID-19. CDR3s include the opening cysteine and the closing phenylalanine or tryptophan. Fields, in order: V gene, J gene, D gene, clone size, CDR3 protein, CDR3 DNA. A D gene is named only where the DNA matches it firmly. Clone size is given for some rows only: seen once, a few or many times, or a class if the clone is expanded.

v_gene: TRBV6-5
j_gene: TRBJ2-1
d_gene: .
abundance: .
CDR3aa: CASSIIRVNEQFF
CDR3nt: TGTGCCAGCAGTATAATACGCGTCAATGAGCAGTTCTTC

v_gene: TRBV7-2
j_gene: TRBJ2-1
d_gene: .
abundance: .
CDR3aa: CASKAGGPYNEQFF
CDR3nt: TGTGCCAGCAAGGCAGGAGGGCCCTACAATGAGCAGTTCTTC

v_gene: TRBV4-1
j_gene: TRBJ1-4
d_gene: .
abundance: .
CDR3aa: CASSQEGSLVGAANEKLFF
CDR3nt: TGCGCCAGCAGCCAAGAAGGATCGCTTGTAGGGGCAGCTAATGAAAAACTGTTTTTT

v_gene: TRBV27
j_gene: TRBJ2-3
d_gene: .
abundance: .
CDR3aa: CASSLSQADTQYF
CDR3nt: TGTGCCAGCAGTTTAAGCCAGGCAGATACGCAGTATTTT

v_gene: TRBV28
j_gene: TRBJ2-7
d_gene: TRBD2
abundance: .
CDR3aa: CASTGRGTDKYF
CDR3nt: TGTGCCAGCACCGGGAGGGGGACTGACAAGTACTTC

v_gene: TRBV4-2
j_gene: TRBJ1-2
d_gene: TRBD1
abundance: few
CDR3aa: CASSQTGQGLYGYTF
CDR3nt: TGTGCCAGCAGCCAGACGGGACAGGGCCTCTATGGCTACACCTTC

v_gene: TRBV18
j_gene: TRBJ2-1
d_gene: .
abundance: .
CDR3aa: CASSPLRSSYNEQFF
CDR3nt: TGTGCCAGCTCACCACTAAGGAGCTCCTACAATGAGCAGTTCTTC

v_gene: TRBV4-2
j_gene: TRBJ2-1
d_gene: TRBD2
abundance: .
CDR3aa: CASSQDWASGFGNEQFF
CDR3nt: TGTGCCAGCAGCCAAGATTGGGCTAGCGGGTTCGGAAATGAGCAGTTCTTC

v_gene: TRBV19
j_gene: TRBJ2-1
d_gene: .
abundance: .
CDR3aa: CASSIDLEPYNEQFF
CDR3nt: TGTGCCAGTAGTATAGACTTAGAACCCTACAATGAGCAGTTCTTC

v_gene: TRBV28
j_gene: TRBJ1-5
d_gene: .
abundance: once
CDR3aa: CASSPLRGVDQPQHF
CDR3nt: TGTGCCAGCAGCCCCCTTCGAGGTGTCGATCAGCCCCAGCATTTT

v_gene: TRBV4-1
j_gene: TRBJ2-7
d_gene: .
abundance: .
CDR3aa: CASSQFDGEQYF
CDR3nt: TGCGCCAGCAGCCAATTTGACGGGGAGCAGTACTTC

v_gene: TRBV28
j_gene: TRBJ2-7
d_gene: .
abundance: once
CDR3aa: CASSSRWERSWLEQYF
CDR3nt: TGTGCCAGCAGTTCCCGGTGGGAGCGGTCGTGGCTGGAGCAGTACTTC

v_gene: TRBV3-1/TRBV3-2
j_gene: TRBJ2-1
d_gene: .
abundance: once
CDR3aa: CASSQEVTRQSQDNEQFF
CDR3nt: TGTGCCAGCAGCCAAGAGGTAACAAGACAGAGTCAGGACAATGAGCAGTTCTTC

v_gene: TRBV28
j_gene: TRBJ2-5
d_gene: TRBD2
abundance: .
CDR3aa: CASTHWTSGRPKETQYF
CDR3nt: TGTGCCAGCACCCATTGGACTAGCGGGAGGCCTAAGGAGACCCAGTACTTC

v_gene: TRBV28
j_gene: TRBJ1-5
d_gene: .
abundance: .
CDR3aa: CASSLVRGNQPQHF
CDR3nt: TGTGCCAGCAGTTTGGTCAGGGGCAATCAGCCCCAGCATTTT

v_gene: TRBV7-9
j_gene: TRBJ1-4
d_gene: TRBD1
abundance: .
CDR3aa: CAISPTGTANEKLFF
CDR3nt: TGTGCCATCTCCCCTACCGGGACAGCTAATGAAAAACTGTTTTTT

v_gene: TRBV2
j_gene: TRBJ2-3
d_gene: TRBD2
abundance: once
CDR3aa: CASDSRLAGGADTQYF
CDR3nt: TGTGCCAGCGACAGTAGGCTAGCGGGAGGTGCGGATACGCAGTATTTT

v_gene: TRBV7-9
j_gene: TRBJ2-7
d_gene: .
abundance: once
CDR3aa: CASSLMTALSYEQYF
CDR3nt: TGTGCCAGCAGCCTAATGACAGCCCTCTCCTACGAGCAGTACTTC

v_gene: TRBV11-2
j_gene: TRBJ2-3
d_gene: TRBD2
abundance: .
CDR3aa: CASSFGTSGEGDTQYF
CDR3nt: TGTGCCAGCAGCTTCGGGACTAGCGGAGAGGGGGATACGCAGTATTTT

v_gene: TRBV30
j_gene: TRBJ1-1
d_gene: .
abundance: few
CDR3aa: CAWSVTPLGAAEAFF
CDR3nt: TGTGCCTGGAGTGTTACGCCGCTTGGGGCCGCGGAAGCTTTCTTT

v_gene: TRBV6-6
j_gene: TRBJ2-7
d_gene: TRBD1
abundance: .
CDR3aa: CASSSGRGLEQYF
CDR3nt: TGTGCCAGCAGTTCGGGCAGGGGGCTTGAGCAGTACTTC

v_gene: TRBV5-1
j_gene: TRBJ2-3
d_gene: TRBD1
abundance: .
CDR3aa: CASSWTGTGTDTQYF
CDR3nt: TGCGCCAGCAGCTGGACAGGGACCGGCACAGATACGCAGTATTTT

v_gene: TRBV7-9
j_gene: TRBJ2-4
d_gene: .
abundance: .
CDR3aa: CASSLGVRGPTTSNIQYF
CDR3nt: TGTGCCAGCAGCTTAGGGGTACGAGGGCCTACCACTTCAAACATTCAGTACTTC

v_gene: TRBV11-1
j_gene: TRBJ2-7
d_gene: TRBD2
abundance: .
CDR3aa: CASSLGAGGSSYEQYF
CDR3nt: TGTGCCAGCAGCTTAGGGGCGGGCGGGAGCTCCTACGAGCAGTACTTC

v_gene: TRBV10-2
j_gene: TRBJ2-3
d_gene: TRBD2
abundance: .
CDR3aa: CAIQTSGSPGADTQYF
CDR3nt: TGCGCCATCCAGACTAGCGGGAGTCCCGGGGCAGATACGCAGTATTTT

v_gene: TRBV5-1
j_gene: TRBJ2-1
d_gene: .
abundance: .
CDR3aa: CASTERNEQFF
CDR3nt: TGCGCCAGTACTGAACGGAATGAGCAGTTCTTC

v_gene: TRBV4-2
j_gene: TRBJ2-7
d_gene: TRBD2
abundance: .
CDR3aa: CASSQVVAGTYEQYF
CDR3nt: TGTGCCAGCAGCCAAGTGGTAGCGGGGACCTACGAGCAGTACTTC

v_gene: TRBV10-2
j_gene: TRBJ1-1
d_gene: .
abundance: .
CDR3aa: CASNDLNTEAFF
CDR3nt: TGCGCCAGCAATGACCTAAACACTGAAGCTTTCTTT

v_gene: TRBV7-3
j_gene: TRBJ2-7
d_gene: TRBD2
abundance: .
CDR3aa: CASSLTGGRFDEQYF
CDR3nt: TGTGCCAGCAGCTTAACCGGCGGGAGGTTCGACGAGCAGTACTTC

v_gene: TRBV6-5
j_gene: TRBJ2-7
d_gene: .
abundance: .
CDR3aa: CASSYQAGSLEQYF
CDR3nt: TGTGCCAGCAGTTACCAGGCAGGATCTCTCGAGCAGTACTTC

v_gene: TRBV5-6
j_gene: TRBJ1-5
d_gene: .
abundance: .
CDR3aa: CASSLATGDQPQHF
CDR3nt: TGTGCCAGCAGCTTGGCAACAGGTGATCAGCCCCAGCATTTT

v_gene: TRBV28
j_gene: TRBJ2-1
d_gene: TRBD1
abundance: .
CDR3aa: CASRPPNGQGKGGLHYNEQFF
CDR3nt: TGTGCCAGCAGACCACCTAATGGACAGGGAAAAGGGGGCCTACATTACAATGAGCAGTTCTTC

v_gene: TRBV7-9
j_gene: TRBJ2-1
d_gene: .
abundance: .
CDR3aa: CASSLSGHPSNEQFF
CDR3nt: TGTGCCAGCAGCTTATCAGGCCATCCATCTAATGAGCAGTTCTTC

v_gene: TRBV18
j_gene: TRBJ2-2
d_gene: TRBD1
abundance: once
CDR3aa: CASSPRAGGNTGELFF
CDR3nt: TGTGCCAGCTCACCACGGGCAGGGGGTAACACCGGGGAGCTGTTTTTT

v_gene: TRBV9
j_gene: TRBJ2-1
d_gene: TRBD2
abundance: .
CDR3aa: CASSARTSGEQFF
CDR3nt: TGTGCCAGCAGCGCCCGAACTAGCGGAGAGCAGTTCTTC

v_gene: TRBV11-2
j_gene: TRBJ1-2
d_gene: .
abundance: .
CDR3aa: CASSLAPLGGYTF
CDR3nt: TGTGCCAGCAGCTTAGCCCCGCTGGGCGGCTACACCTTC

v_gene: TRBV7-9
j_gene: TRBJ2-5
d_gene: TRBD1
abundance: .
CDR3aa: CASSLSRTRDRAQETQYF
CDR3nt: TGTGCCAGCAGCTTATCTAGGACCCGGGACAGGGCACAAGAGACCCAGTACTTC

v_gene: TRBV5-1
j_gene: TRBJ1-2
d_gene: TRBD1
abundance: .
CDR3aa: CASSFGQVGTYGYTF
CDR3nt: TGCGCCAGCAGCTTTGGACAGGTGGGGACGTATGGCTACACCTTC

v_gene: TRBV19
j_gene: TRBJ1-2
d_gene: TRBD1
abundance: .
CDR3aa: CASSIPGTGDGGYTF
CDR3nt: TGTGCCAGTAGTATCCCCGGGACAGGGGATGGCGGCTACACCTTC

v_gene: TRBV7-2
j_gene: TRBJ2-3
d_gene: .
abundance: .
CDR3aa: CASSLAGLTDTQYF
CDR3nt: TGTGCCAGCAGCTTAGCGGGCCTCACAGATACGCAGTATTTT